This T cell receptor beta chain was profiled in a study of T-cell reconstitution after alpha-beta-depleted transplantation in children. V lost 1 base, J lost 5 bases, and 6 bases stayed unmatched. In germline, CDR1 is SGHRS, CDR2 YFSETQ. The CDR3 consists of 17 residues. A library of TCRbeta sequences, prepared with unique molecular identifiers, was generated. TCRdb re-called the PCR reads through MiXCR, storing one row per CDR3 protein. The table lists 150,000 to 250,000 distinct CDR3 sequences, roughly 15% of them singletons, with approximately 13% in the top ten. At least ten counts were recorded for this clonotype.

Sequences were derived from PBMCs from the stem cell graft donor, sampled from the stem cell graft. The clonotype was recovered from a human donor who donated a stem cell graft to a child with acute lymphoblastic leukemia. This chain connects TRBV5-1 to TRBJ2-1, with 13 positions matching TRBD2. Here the CDR3 DNA reads TGCGCCAGCAGCTTGAGCGTGACTAGCGGGAGGCACAATGAGCAGTTCTTC. Protein product: CASSLSVTSGRHNEQFF. The complete variable domain, with remaining parts taken from reference TRBV5-1 and TRBJ2-1, reads KAGVTQTPRYLIKTRGQQVTLSCSPISGHRSVSWYQQTPGQGLQFLFEYFSETQRNKGNFPGRFSGRQFSNSRSEMNVSTLELGDSALYLCASSLSVTSGRHNEQFFGPGTRLTVL.